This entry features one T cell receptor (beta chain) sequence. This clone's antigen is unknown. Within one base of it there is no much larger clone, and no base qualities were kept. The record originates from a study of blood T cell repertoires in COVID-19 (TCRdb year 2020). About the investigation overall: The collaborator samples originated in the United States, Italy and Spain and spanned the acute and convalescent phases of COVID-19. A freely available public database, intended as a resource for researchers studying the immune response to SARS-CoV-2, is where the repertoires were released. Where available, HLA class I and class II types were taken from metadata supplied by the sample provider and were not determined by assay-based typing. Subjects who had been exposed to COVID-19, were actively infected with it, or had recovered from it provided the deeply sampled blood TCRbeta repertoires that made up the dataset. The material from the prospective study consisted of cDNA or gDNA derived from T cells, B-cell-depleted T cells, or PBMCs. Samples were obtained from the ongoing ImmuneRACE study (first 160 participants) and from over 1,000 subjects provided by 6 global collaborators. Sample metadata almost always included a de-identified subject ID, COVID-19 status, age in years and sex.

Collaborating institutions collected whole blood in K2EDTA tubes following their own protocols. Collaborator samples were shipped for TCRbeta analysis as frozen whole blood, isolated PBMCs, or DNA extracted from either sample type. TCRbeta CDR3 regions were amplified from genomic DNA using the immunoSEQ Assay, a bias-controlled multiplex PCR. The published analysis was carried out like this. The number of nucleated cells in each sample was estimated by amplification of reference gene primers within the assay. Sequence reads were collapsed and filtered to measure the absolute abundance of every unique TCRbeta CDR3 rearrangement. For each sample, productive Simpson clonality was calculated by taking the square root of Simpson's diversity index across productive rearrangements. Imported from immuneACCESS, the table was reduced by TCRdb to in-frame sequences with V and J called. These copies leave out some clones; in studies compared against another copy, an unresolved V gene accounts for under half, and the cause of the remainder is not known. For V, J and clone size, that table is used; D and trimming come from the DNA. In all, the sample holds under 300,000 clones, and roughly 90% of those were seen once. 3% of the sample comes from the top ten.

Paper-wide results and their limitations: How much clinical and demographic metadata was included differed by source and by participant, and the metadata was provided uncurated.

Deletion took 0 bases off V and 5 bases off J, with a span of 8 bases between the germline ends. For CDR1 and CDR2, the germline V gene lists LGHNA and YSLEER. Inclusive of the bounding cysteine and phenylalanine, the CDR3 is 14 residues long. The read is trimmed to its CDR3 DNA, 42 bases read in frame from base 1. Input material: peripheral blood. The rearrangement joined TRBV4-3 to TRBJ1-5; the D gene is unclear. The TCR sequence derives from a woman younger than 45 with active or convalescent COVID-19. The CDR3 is CASSQEPGHQPQHF. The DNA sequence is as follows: TGCGCCAGCAGCCAAGAGCCAGGCCATCAGCCCCAGCATTTT.